This TCR beta chain is from a study of T cell repertoires in cytomegalovirus infection. Looking at the study overall: Public TCR beta signatures were indicative of both CMV infection and a matching HLA type.

As concerns this clonotype: The target antigen is unknown.

The CDR3 sequence is 13 residues long. Germline V gene data show CDR1 as MNHEY and CDR2 as SMNVEV (reference sequence). The V segment lost 4 bases and the J segment 6 bases; nucleotides outside the gene matches: 2. TCRdb called the reads again in MiXCR, with one record for every CDR3 protein. This table holds approximately 550,000 distinct CDR3 sequences, approximately 16% found once. Study outcomes and limitations: Within the response measured ex vivo, HLA-C-restricted CMV-specific TCR beta clonotypes were dominant.

The gene calls are TRBV27 and TRBJ1-2; 10 bases are shared with TRBD1. Sequencing was carried out using CD8+ T cells from PBMCs. This receptor was identified in a human donor in good health (CMV status not recorded). Some clones in this sample may be carry-over from other donors' samples. The CDR3 loop reads CASSSDRGHGYTF. The CDR3 DNA reads as TGTGCCAGCAGTTCTGACAGGGGGCATGGCTACACCTTC.